This T cell receptor beta chain was profiled in a study of T cell changes during pregnancy in multiple sclerosis. The CDR3 sequence is 15 residues long. V was clipped by 0 bases and J by 1 base, with 7 bases between them. Germline assignment: CDR1 MNHNY and CDR2 SVGAGI (reference sequence). The protocol was immunoSEQ multiplex PCR, while the TCRdb copy is restricted to in-frame clones and leaves out a portion. The sample includes approximately 50,000 clones, around 94% of them seen just once. The clonotype comes from a female donor with multiple sclerosis, enrolled in a pregnancy study. Here the sequenced sample was CD4+ T cells from peripheral blood mononuclear cells, taken in the third trimester of pregnancy. The chain carries TRBV6-6 and TRBJ1-5; D not certain. CDR3 sequence reads: CASSYSTGSNQPQHF. Here the CDR3 DNA reads TGTGCCAGCAGTTACTCGACGGGGAGCAATCAGCCCCAGCATTTT.